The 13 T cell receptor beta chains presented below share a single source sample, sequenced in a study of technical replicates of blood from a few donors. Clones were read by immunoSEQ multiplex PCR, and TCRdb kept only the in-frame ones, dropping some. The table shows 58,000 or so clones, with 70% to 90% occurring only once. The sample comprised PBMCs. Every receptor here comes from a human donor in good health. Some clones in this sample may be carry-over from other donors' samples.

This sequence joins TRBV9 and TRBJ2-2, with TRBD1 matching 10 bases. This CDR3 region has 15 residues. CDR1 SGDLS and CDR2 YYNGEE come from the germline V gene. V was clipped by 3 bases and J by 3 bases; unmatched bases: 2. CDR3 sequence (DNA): TGTGCCAGCAGCGGACAGGGGGCCTACACCGGGGAGCTGTTTTTT. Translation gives CASSGQGAYTGELFF.

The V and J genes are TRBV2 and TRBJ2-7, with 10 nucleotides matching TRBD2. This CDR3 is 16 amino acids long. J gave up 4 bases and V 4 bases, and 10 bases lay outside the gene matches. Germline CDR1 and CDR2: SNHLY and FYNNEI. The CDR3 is CASSGTGLASSYEQYF. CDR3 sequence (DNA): TGTGCCAGCAGTGGAACGGGACTAGCGAGTTCTTACGAGCAGTACTTC. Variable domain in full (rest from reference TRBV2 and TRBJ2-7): EPEVTQTPSHQVTQMGQEVILRCVPISNHLYFYWYRQILGQKVEFLVSFYNNEISEKSEIFDDQFSVERPDGSNFTLKIRSTKLEDSAMYFCASSGTGLASSYEQYFGPGTRLTVT.

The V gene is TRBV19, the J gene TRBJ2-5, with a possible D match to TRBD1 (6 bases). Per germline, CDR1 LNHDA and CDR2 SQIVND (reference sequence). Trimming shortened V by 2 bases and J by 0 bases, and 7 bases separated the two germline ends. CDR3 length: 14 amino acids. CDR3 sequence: CASSIQGYQETQYF. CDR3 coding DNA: TGTGCCAGTAGTATACAGGGGTACCAAGAGACCCAGTACTTC.

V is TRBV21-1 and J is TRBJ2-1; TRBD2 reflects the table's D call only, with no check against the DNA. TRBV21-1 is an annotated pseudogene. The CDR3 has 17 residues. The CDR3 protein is CASSKVCSVYSYNEQFF. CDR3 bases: TGTGCCAGCAGCAAAGTATGCTCCGTCTACTCCTACAATGAGCAGTTCTTC.

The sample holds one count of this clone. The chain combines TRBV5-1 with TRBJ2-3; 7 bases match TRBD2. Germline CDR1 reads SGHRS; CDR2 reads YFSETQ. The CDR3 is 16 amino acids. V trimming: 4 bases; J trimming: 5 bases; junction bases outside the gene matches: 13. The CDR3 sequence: CASSPGVAGEVDTQYF. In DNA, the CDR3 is TGCGCCAGCAGCCCCGGGGTTGCGGGGGAGGTAGATACGCAGTATTTT.

CDR3 DNA: TGCGCCAGCAGCCCTACAACCACAGGTACCTACGAGCAGTACTTC. Its protein is CASSPTTTGTYEQYF. The chain recombines TRBV4-1 with TRBJ2-7, with D possibly TRBD1 on 5 matching bases. Germline CDR1 and CDR2: MGHRA and YSYEKL. Trimming left V 4 bases short and J 2 bases short, with 15 bases between. The CDR3 sequence is 15 residues long.

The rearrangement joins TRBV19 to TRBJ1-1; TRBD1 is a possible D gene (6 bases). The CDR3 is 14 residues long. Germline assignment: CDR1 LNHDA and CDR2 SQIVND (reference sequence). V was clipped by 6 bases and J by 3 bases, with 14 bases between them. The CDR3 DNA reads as TGTGCCAGTAGGGTTTCAGGGGTACACACTGAAGCTTTCTTT. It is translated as CASRVSGVHTEAFF.

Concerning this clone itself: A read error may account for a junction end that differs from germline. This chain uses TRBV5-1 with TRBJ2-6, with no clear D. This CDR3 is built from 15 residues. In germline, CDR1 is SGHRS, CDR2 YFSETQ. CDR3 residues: CASSLDPSRANVLTF. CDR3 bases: TGCGCCAGCAGCTTGGACCCCTCTAGGGCCAACGTCCTGACTTTC.

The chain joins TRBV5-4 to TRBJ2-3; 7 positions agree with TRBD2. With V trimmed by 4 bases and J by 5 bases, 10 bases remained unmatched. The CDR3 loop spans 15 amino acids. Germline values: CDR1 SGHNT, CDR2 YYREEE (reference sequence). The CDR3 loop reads CASSLIAGHGDTQYF. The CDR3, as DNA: TGTGCCAGCAGCCTCATAGCGGGCCACGGAGATACGCAGTATTTT. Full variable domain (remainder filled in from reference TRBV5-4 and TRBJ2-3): ETGVTQSPTHLIKTRGQQVTLRCSSQSGHNTVSWYQQALGQGPQFIFQYYREEENGRGNFPPRFSGLQFPNYSSELNVNALELDDSALYLCASSLIAGHGDTQYFGPGTRLTVL.

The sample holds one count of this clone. The CDR3 coding sequence is TGTGCCAGCAGTGAATACAGGGACAATCAGCCCCAGCATTTT. Amino acid sequence: CASSEYRDNQPQHF. V gene TRBV6-1 combines with J gene TRBJ1-5; possibly TRBD1 for D (6 bases). The CDR3 covers 14 residues. The V and J ends lost 2 bases and 3 bases respectively, with 8 bases between them. Germline CDR1 and CDR2: MNHNS and SASEGT.

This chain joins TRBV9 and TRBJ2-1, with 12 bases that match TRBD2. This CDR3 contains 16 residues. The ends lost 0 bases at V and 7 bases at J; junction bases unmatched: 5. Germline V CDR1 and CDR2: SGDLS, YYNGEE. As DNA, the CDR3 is TGTGCCAGCAGCGTAGTAGAGACTAGCGGGAGAAATGAGCAGTTCTTC. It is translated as CASSVVETSGRNEQFF.

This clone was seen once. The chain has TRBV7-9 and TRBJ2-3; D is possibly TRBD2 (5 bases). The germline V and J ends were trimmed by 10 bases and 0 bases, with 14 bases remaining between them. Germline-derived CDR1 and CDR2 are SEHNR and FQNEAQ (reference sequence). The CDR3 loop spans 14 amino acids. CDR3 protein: CATQPLASTDTQYF. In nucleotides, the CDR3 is TGTGCCACCCAACCCTTAGCGAGCACAGATACGCAGTATTTT.

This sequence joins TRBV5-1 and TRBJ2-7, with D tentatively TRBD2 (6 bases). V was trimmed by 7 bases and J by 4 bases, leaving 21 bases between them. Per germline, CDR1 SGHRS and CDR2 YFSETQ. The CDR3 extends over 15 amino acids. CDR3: CASGVYGAGLYEQYF. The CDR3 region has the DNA TGCGCCAGCGGCGTTTACGGGGCGGGATTGTACGAGCAGTACTTC. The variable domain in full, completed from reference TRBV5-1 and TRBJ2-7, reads KAGVTQTPRYLIKTRGQQVTLSCSPISGHRSVSWYQQTPGQGLQFLFEYFSETQRNKGNFPGRFSGRQFSNSRSEMNVSTLELGDSALYLCASGVYGAGLYEQYFGPGTRLTVT.